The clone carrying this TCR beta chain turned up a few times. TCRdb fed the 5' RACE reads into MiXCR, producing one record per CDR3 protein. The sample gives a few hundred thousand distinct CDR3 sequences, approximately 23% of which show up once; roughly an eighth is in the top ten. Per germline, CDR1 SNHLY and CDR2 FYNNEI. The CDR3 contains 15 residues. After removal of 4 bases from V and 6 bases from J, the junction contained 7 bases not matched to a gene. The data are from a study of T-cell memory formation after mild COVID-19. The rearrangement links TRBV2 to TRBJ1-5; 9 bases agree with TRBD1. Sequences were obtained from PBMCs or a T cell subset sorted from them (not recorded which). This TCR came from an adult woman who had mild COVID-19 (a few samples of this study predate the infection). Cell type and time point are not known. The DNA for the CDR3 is TGTGCCAGCAGTGCCCGGACAGGGGTTGGTCAGCCCCAGCATTTT. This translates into CASSARTGVGQPQHF. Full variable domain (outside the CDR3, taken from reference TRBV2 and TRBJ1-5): EPEVTQTPSHQVTQMGQEVILRCVPISNHLYFYWYRQILGQKVEFLVSFYNNEISEKSEIFDDQFSVERPDGSNFTLKIRSTKLEDSAMYFCASSARTGVGQPQHFGDGTRLSIL.